The T cell receptor beta chain described here comes from a study of regulatory T cells in long-lasting Graves disease. Documented time point: newly diagnosed GD, antithyroid drugs for less than 3 months. Generation of the TCR library employed RNA extracted from PBMCs. Arm-PCR of CDR3 regions and iRepertoire HTBI primers were the basis on which TCR beta libraries were built. TCRdb analysed the multiplex PCR reads with MiXCR anew, one entry per CDR3 protein. Seen here are about 460,000 distinct CDR3 sequences, around 15% observed once, and the top ten hold approximately 17%. Broader study findings: Favored usage of TRBV28, TRBJ1-2 and TRBJ2-5 was recorded in persistent disease. Thyroid tissue was not studied; only peripheral blood was.

CDR3 length equals 14 residues. The germline V gene has CDR1 MNHEY and CDR2 SVGEGT. V lost 8 bases to trimming and J lost 3 bases; unmatched junction nucleotides: 7. With regard to this clonotype: The antigen is unknown.

The same sample was also studied in work on T cells in Graves' hyperthyroidism and ophthalmopathy.

This sample comprised peripheral blood mononuclear cells (PBMCs), obtained at new diagnosis, from a patient treated with antithyroid drugs. The clonotype was recovered from a woman aged 45-59 years with Graves disease. This chain joins TRBV6-2 or TRBV6-3 and TRBJ2-7, with 10 bases lining up with TRBD2. CDR3 amino acids: CASGRLAGVYEQYF. The CDR3 DNA reads TGTGCCAGCGGCAGGCTAGCGGGAGTCTACGAGCAGTACTTC.